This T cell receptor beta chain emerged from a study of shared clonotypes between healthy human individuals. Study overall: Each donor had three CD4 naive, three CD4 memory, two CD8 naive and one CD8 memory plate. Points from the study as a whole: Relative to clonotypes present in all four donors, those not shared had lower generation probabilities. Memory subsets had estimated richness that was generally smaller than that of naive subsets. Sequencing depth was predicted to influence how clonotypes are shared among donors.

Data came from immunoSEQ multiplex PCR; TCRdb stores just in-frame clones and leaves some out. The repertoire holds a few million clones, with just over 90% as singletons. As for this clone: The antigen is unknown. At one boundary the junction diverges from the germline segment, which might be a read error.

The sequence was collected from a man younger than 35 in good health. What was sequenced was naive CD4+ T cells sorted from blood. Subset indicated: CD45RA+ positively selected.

The CDR3 loop reads CASSLAGGTYNEQFF. CDR3 DNA: TGTGCTAGCAGCTTAGCTGGGGGCACCTACAATGAGCAGTTCTTC. The chain links TRBV7-7 to TRBJ2-1; TRBD1 might be the D (6 bases). This CDR3 contains 15 residues. CDR1 is SSHAT, CDR2 FNYEAQ, per germline (reference sequence). The variable domain in full, completed from reference TRBV7-7 and TRBJ2-1, reads GAGVSQSPRYKVTKRGQDVTLRCDPISSHATLYWYQQALGQGPEFLTYFNYEAQPDKSGLPSDRFSAERPEGSISTLTIQRTEQRDSAMYRCASSLAGGTYNEQFFGPGTRLTVL.